Included here is one TCR beta chain sequence, with context. The data are from a study of blood T cell repertoires in COVID-19. Overall study context: COVID-19 samples, acute and convalescent, were from the United States, Italy and Spain. From T cells, B-cell-depleted T cells, or PBMCs came the material, which was cDNA or gDNA.

The germline V gene has CDR1 MNHEY and CDR2 SVGAGI. The V end lost 2 bases, the J end lost 2 bases, and 8 bases lay between the germline ends. CDR3 size: 14 residues. How the authors handled the data: Reference gene primer amplification yielded estimated nucleated cell counts. Clones were read by immunoSEQ multiplex PCR, and TCRdb kept only the in-frame ones, dropping some. V, J and clone size reflect that table, while D and trimming were determined from the DNA. This table holds fewer than 85,000 clones, about 87% found once. The clonotype was recovered from a human donor in a cohort sampled during active COVID-19. V and J are TRBV6-5 and TRBJ2-3; D perhaps matches TRBD2 (6 bases). Specimen: peripheral blood. In DNA, the CDR3 is TGTGCCAGCAGTTACCGGGAGACCACAGATACGCAGTATTTT. Protein sequence: CASSYRETTDTQYF.